What follows are 4 T cell receptor beta chains derived from one specimen sequenced in a study of T cells after yellow fever vaccination. TCRdb fed the 5' RACE reads into MiXCR, producing one record per CDR3 protein. The sample consists of hundreds of thousands of distinct CDR3 sequences, 8.7% of them appearing once. The material sequenced was PBMCs, taken on the day of the first yellow fever vaccination. These receptors came from a man aged 18 to 30 who received the YFV17D yellow fever vaccine.

The table lists this clonotype with a few counts. The chain combines TRBV6-5 with TRBJ1-1, with 7 bases aligning to TRBD1. Germline V gene lookup returns CDR1 MNHEY and CDR2 SVGAGI. The CDR3 length is 15 residues. Trimming at V came to 4 bases and at J to 2 bases, leaving 7 bases not matched to a gene. CDR3 protein: CASSSRGEVNTEAFF. In DNA, the CDR3 is TGTGCCAGCAGTTCCAGGGGGGAAGTTAACACTGAAGCTTTCTTT.

The chain carries TRBV11-2 and TRBJ2-5; D unresolved. Per the germline V gene, CDR1 is SGHAT and CDR2 is FQNNGV. Trimming cost V 1 base and J 6 bases, with 18 bases left between them. CDR3 length: 16 residues. Written as DNA, the CDR3 is TGTGCCAGCAGCTTAGTCGTAGGATCCACGTCCAAGACCCAGTACTTC. This translates into CASSLVVGSTSKTQYF.

This clonotype showed up just a few times. This chain links TRBV28 with TRBJ2-2; 8 bases line up with TRBD1. The CDR3 extends over 18 amino acids. Germline V gives CDR1 MDHEN, CDR2 SYDVKM. The ends lost 5 bases at V and 0 bases at J; junction bases unmatched: 11. The CDR3 DNA reads TGTGCCAGCAGTGGGTCCGTGTACAGGGGGGCGAACACCGGGGAGCTGTTTTTT. Translated: CASSGSVYRGANTGELFF.

A few counts support this clonotype. The chain combines TRBV5-1 with TRBJ1-3; the match to TRBD1 covers 11 bases. J gave up 9 bases and V 2 bases, and 10 bases lay outside the gene matches. CDR3 size: 16 residues. The V gene's germline CDR1 is SGHRS and CDR2 YFSETQ. The chain's CDR3 is CASSLTGQGGRSTIYF. The CDR3 nucleotides are TGCGCCAGCAGCTTAACGGGACAGGGGGGTAGAAGCACCATATATTTT.